This passage covers 3 T cell receptor beta chains from one sample sequenced in a study of prognosis after radiotherapy for stage I lung cancer. TCR beta CDR3 amplification from genomic DNA was performed by two-round multiplex PCR. During first-round PCR, primers specific to each TRBV and TRBJ gene were used. TCRdb used MiXCR to reprocess the multiplex PCR reads, holding one entry per CDR3 protein. The repertoire holds about 36,000 distinct CDR3 sequences, with less than 40% as singletons. Sample: PBMCs, taken before or after stereotactic body radiation therapy (not recorded which). Receptor source: a donor aged 50 or older with non-small cell lung cancer.

This clonotype was detected ten times or more. The chain couples TRBV19 to TRBJ2-2, with D unresolved. The CDR3 spans 14 residues. Deletions cut 7 bases from V and 0 bases from J, with 9 bases between. CDR1 and CDR2 from the germline V gene are LNHDA and SQIVND (reference sequence). The chain's CDR3 is CASMVATNTGELFF. In DNA, the CDR3 is TGTGCCAGTATGGTTGCCACGAACACCGGGGAGCTGTTTTTT.

This clonotype was observed many times. The chain recombines TRBV6-5 with TRBJ2-7; D remains ambiguous. Germline loops: CDR1 MNHEY, CDR2 SVGAGI. Trimming left V 0 bases short and J 0 bases short, with 9 bases between. The CDR3 runs 15 residues. The CDR3 region has the DNA TGTGCCAGCAGTTACTCGAGTCTAGGCTCCTACGAGCAGTACTTC. This encodes CASSYSSLGSYEQYF.

This clonotype was recorded at least ten times. V and J are TRBV2 and TRBJ1-2; the D gene is possibly TRBD1 (5 bases). From germline, CDR1 is SNHLY and CDR2 FYNNEI. V lost 11 bases and J lost 1, with 17 bases in between. The CDR3 length is 14 residues. The CDR3 DNA follows: TGTGCCGGGGGATGGGGGGGACTTAACTATGGCTACACCTTC. This sequence encodes CAGGWGGLNYGYTF. The complete variable domain, with remaining parts taken from reference TRBV2 and TRBJ1-2, reads EPEVTQTPSHQVTQMGQEVILRCVPISNHLYFYWYRQILGQKVEFLVSFYNNEISEKSEIFDDQFSVERPDGSNFTLKIRSTKLEDSAMYFCAGGWGGLNYGYTFGSGTRLTVV.